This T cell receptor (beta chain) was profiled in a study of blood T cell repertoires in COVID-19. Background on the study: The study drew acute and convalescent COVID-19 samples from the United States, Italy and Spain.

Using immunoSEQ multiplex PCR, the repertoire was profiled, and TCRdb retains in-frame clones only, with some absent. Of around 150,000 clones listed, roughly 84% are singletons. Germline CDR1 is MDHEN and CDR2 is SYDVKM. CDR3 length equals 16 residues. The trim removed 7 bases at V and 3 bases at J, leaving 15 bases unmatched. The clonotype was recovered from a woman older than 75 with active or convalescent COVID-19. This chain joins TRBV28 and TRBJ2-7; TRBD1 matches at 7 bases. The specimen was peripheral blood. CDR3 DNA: TGTGCCAGCACCCTCTCAAGAGGGACAGAGTGCTACGAGCAGTACTTC. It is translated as CASTLSRGTECYEQYF. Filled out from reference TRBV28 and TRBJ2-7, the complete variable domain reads DVKVTQSSRYLVKRTGEKVFLECVQDMDHENMFWYRQDPGLGLRLIYFSYDVKMKEKGDIPEGYSVSREKKERFSLILESASTNQTSMYLCASTLSRGTECYEQYFGPGTRLTVT.